What follows are 9 T cell receptor beta chains derived from one specimen sequenced in a study of blood T cell repertoires in COVID-19. Sequencing was performed with immunoSEQ multiplex PCR; in TCRdb, only in-frame clones are kept and a portion is missing. The data contain roughly 100,000 clones, about 93% of them seen just once; the ten biggest clones take up 3.5% to 4%. Specimen: peripheral blood. The source of these receptors is a woman aged 45-59 years in a cohort sampled during active COVID-19.

This chain uses TRBV24-1 with TRBJ2-3, with TRBD2 identical over 9 bases. The CDR3 covers 16 residues. CDR1 is KGHDR, CDR2 SFDVKD, per germline. Losses at the gene ends were 3 bases for V and 6 bases for J; bases not matched to a gene: 9. The CDR3 spells CATSDDIAGGPDTQYF. CDR3 nucleotide sequence: TGTGCCACCAGTGATGACATTGCGGGGGGGCCGGATACGCAGTATTTT.

This chain uses TRBV3-1 (or the pseudogene TRBV3-2) with TRBJ1-5, with 7 nucleotides matching TRBD1. From germline, CDR1 is LGHDT and CDR2 YNNKEL (reference sequence). The V gene end was trimmed by 1 base and the J gene end by 6 bases; junction bases not matched to a gene: 6. The CDR3 covers 15 residues. The CDR3 protein is CASSQGTGTLQPQHF. The CDR3 region has the DNA TGTGCCAGCAGCCAAGGGACAGGAACACTTCAGCCCCAGCATTTT.

The rearrangement joins TRBV7-8 to TRBJ1-1, with TRBD1 matching over 12 bases. The germline V gene encodes CDR1 SGHVS and CDR2 FQNEAQ. V shed 4 bases, J shed 3 bases, and the junction held 6 bases outside the gene matches. The CDR3 runs to 16 residues. Here the CDR3 DNA reads TGTGCCAGCAGCTCCGGGACAGGGGGCGGGTACACTGAAGCTTTCTTT. Its translation is CASSSGTGGGYTEAFF. The full variable domain, its missing parts supplied by reference TRBV7-8 and TRBJ1-1, is GAGVSQSPRYKVAKRGQDVALRCDPISGHVSLFWYQQALGQGPEFLTYFQNEAQLDKSGLPSDRFFAERPEGSVSTLKIQRTQQEDSAVYLCASSSGTGGGYTEAFFGQGTRLTVV.

The chain couples TRBV5-1 to TRBJ1-5; maybe TRBD1 (6 bases). The germline V gene encodes CDR1 SGHRS and CDR2 YFSETQ. V lost 0 bases and J lost 3, with 10 bases in between. CDR3 length: 15 residues. The CDR3, as DNA: TGCGCCAGCAGCTTGGCCGGACAGATCAATCAGCCCCAGCATTTT. Amino acid sequence: CASSLAGQINQPQHF.

This chain connects TRBV3-1 (or the pseudogene TRBV3-2) to TRBJ1-3, with D unclear. Germline CDR1 and CDR2: LGHDT and YNNKEL (reference sequence). Deletions cut 4 bases from V and 0 bases from J, with 7 bases between. This CDR3 comprises 14 residues. CDR3 nucleotides: TGTGCCAGCAGCCCCGCAGACTCTGGAAACACCATATATTTT. Amino acid sequence: CASSPADSGNTIYF.

The CDR3 loop reads CASSPLRVRQETQYF. The CDR3 DNA is TGTGCCAGCAGCCCACTCCGGGTTCGTCAAGAGACCCAGTACTTC. This chain connects TRBV6-5 to TRBJ2-5; no clear D gene. The length of the CDR3 is 15 residues. Germline CDR1 is MNHEY and CDR2 is SVGAGI. The germline V and J ends were trimmed by 6 bases and 2 bases, with 16 bases remaining between them.

The chain is built from TRBV5-5 and TRBJ2-7, with 9 bases aligning to TRBD1. In germline, CDR1 is SGHKS, CDR2 YYEKEE (reference sequence). The CDR3 covers 16 residues. The V segment lost 5 bases and the J segment 3 bases; nucleotides outside the gene matches: 12. The CDR3 reads CASSLEAGQGFYEQYF. The CDR3 nucleotides are TGTGCCAGCAGTCTCGAGGCGGGACAGGGATTCTACGAGCAGTACTTC.

V gene TRBV7-6 combines with J gene TRBJ1-3; 7 bases are shared with TRBD1. The V gene end was trimmed by 2 bases and the J gene end by 0 bases; junction bases not matched to a gene: 4. CDR3 size: 16 residues. Per the germline V gene, CDR1 is SGHVS and CDR2 is FNYEAQ. The CDR3 region has the DNA TGTGCCAGCAGCTTATGGGACAGTGACTCTGGAAACACCATATATTTT. Translating gives CASSLWDSDSGNTIYF.

The rearrangement links TRBV11-3 to TRBJ2-1; 11 nucleotides agree with TRBD1. There are 14 residues in the CDR3. V was pared by 5 bases and J by 7 bases, with 4 bases of the junction left unmatched. In germline, CDR1 is SGHNT, CDR2 YENEEA. The CDR3 loop reads CASSGQGAFNEQFF. The CDR3 DNA is TGTGCCAGCAGCGGACAGGGGGCTTTTAATGAGCAGTTCTTC.